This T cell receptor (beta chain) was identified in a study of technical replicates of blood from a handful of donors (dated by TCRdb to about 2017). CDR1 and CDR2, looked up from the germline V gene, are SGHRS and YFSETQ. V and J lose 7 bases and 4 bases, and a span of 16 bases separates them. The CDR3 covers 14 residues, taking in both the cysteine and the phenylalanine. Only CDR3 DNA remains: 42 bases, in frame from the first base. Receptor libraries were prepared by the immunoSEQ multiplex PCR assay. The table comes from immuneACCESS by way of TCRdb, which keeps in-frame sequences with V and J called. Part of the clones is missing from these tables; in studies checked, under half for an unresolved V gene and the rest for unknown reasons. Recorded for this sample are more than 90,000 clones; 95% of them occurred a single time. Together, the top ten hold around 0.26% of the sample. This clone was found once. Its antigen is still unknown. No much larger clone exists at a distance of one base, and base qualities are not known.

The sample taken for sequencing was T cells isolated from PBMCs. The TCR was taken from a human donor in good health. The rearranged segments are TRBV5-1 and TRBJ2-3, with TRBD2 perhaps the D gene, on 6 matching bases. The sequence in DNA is TGCGCCAGCCGAACTAGCCCCGGTCCAGATACGCAGTATTTT. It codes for CASRTSPGPDTQYF.